What follows are 8 T cell receptor beta chains derived from one specimen sequenced in a study of patients and donors after allogeneic stem cell transplantation. TCRdb reanalysed the RT-PCR reads using MiXCR and keeps one entry per CDR3 protein. The sample holds about 230,000 distinct CDR3 sequences, roughly 14% seen once. Sequencing used blood, either unsorted or a sorted T cell fraction (not recorded which). These receptors all stem from a human donor who was either an allogeneic HSCT recipient or a stem cell or donor lymphocyte infusion donor (not recorded which). It is not recorded whose cells these are; they may come from a transplant donor.

This chain uses TRBV20-1 with TRBJ2-1; 14 bases line up with TRBD2. V lost 4 bases and J lost 2; bases outside the gene matches: 4. The CDR3 contains 16 residues. Looked up from germline, CDR1 is DFQATT and CDR2 is SNEGSKA (reference sequence). CDR3: CSATGLAGAAYNEQFF. The CDR3 DNA sequence: TGCAGTGCTACGGGACTAGCGGGAGCGGCCTACAATGAGCAGTTCTTC.

A few counts support this clonotype. The chain links TRBV14 to TRBJ2-7; D is perhaps TRBD1 (6 bases). V was shortened by 1 base and J by 3 bases, with 10 bases between the two germline ends. CDR3 size: 14 residues. Germline CDR1 SGHDN, CDR2 FVKESK. The CDR3 sequence is CASSQGLTGYEQYF. The CDR3 bases are TGTGCCAGCAGCCAAGGACTGACAGGCTACGAGCAGTACTTC.

This clonotype was observed at least ten times. The J gene is TRBJ1-1, the V gene TRBV7-9, with D unresolved. CDR1 is SEHNR and CDR2 is FQNEAQ in the germline V gene (reference sequence). The CDR3 runs 13 residues. Trimming removed 0 bases at V and 4 bases at J, with 6 bases between. The CDR3 bases are TGTGCCAGCAGCTTAGCTGAGGGCACTGAAGCTTTCTTT. This translates into CASSLAEGTEAFF.

This clonotype was picked up many times. The V and J genes are TRBV6-1 and TRBJ1-5, with a weak D call TRBD1 (6 bases). This CDR3 has 15 amino acids. Germline V gene data show CDR1 as MNHNS and CDR2 as SASEGT. V was pared by 0 bases and J by 4 bases, with 10 bases between. The CDR3 here is CASSEAVGGNQPQHF. DNA of the CDR3: TGTGCCAGCAGTGAAGCTGTAGGGGGGAATCAGCCCCAGCATTTT.

Ten or more counts support this clonotype. V and J are TRBV5-4 and TRBJ1-6, with D possibly matching TRBD1 (5 bases). CDR3 length equals 15 residues. Deletions cut 0 bases from V and 5 bases from J, with 9 bases between. The V gene's germline CDR1 is SGHNT and CDR2 YYREEE (reference sequence). The CDR3 loop reads CASSLAGSHNSPLHF. The CDR3 DNA reads TGTGCCAGCAGCTTGGCAGGGTCTCATAATTCACCCCTCCACTTT.

This clonotype was recorded many times. The J gene is TRBJ1-1, the V gene TRBV2; D is perhaps TRBD1 (5 bases). Per germline, CDR1 SNHLY and CDR2 FYNNEI. The ends were cut back, 6 bases at V and 4 bases at J, with 12 bases in the middle. CDR3 length equals 13 residues. The CDR3 spells CASSVDSATEAFF. As DNA, the CDR3 is TGTGCCAGCAGCGTTGACAGTGCCACTGAAGCTTTCTTT. The entire variable domain, with the rest obtained from reference TRBV2 and TRBJ1-1, is as follows: EPEVTQTPSHQVTQMGQEVILRCVPISNHLYFYWYRQILGQKVEFLVSFYNNEISEKSEIFDDQFSVERPDGSNFTLKIRSTKLEDSAMYFCASSVDSATEAFFGQGTRLTVV.

The V call is TRBV6-5, the J call TRBJ2-1; D unclear. Germline V gives CDR1 MNHEY, CDR2 SVGAGI. The CDR3 extends over 11 amino acids. Trimming removed 8 bases from V and 5 bases from J, with 7 bases in between. The CDR3 is CASDFDNEQFF. CDR3 sequence (DNA): TGTGCCAGCGACTTCGACAATGAGCAGTTCTTC.

This clonotype was picked up a small number of times. The chain combines TRBV7-2 with TRBJ1-3; D is ambiguous. The germline CDR1 and CDR2 sequences are SGHTA and FQGNSA. Deletions cut 1 base from V and 6 bases from J, with 7 bases between. The CDR3 is 13 residues long. CDR3 sequence (DNA): TGTGCCAGCAGCTTAGACCTCAAAAACACCATATATTTT. Encoded protein: CASSLDLKNTIYF.